A selection of T cell receptor beta chains follows, all from one sample in a study of control samples from healthy donors and cancer patients. Here immunoSEQ multiplex PCR was the method, and the copy in TCRdb shows in-frame clones only, minus some. The profile covers roughly 86,000 clones, with 91% appearing a single time and 15% to 18% taken by the ten largest. The specimen was blood. The receptors stem from a young man in good health. The CDR3 runs from the conserved cysteine through the conserved F or W. Each record gives: J gene, D gene, clone size, V gene, CDR3 protein, CDR3 DNA. A D gene is named only where the DNA matches it firmly. Clone size is given for some rows only: seen once, a few or many times, or a class if the clone is expanded.

J gene: TRBJ2-7
D gene: .
clone size: .
V gene: TRBV7-3
CDR3 protein: CASSLTSAARQYF
CDR3 DNA: TGTGCCAGCAGCTTAACGTCGGCAGCAAGGCAGTACTTC

J gene: TRBJ2-3
D gene: .
clone size: .
V gene: TRBV11-2
CDR3 protein: CASSLGGRMIDTQYF
CDR3 DNA: TGTGCCAGCAGCTTAGGGGGGCGCATGATAGATACGCAGTATTTT

J gene: TRBJ2-7
D gene: TRBD2
clone size: .
V gene: TRBV3-1/TRBV3-2
CDR3 protein: CASSLSGAAQYEQYF
CDR3 DNA: TGTGCCAGCAGCCTTAGCGGGGCGGCCCAGTACGAGCAGTACTTC

J gene: TRBJ1-5
D gene: TRBD1
clone size: .
V gene: TRBV28
CDR3 protein: CAAGQGRNQPQHF
CDR3 DNA: TGTGCCGCCGGACAGGGCCGCAATCAGCCCCAGCATTTT

J gene: TRBJ1-5
D gene: .
clone size: .
V gene: TRBV19
CDR3 protein: CASRPLAGNSNQPQHF
CDR3 DNA: TGTGCCAGTAGACCGCTAGCCGGAAATAGCAATCAGCCCCAGCATTTT

J gene: TRBJ2-1
D gene: .
clone size: .
V gene: TRBV10-3
CDR3 protein: CAISAIRANNEQFF
CDR3 DNA: TGTGCCATAAGCGCGATACGGGCAAACAATGAGCAGTTCTTC

J gene: TRBJ1-4
D gene: TRBD1
clone size: .
V gene: TRBV19
CDR3 protein: CATMQGARPEKLFF
CDR3 DNA: TGTGCCACTATGCAGGGGGCGAGACCTGAAAAACTGTTTTTT

J gene: TRBJ2-7
D gene: .
clone size: .
V gene: TRBV9
CDR3 protein: CASSVAGPSYEQYF
CDR3 DNA: TGTGCCAGCAGCGTAGCGGGACCCTCCTACGAGCAGTACTTC

J gene: TRBJ2-6
D gene: TRBD1
clone size: .
V gene: TRBV24-1
CDR3 protein: CATSDGQALAGANVLTF
CDR3 DNA: TGTGCCACCAGTGACGGACAGGCCCTGGCTGGGGCCAACGTCCTGACTTTC

J gene: TRBJ1-6
D gene: .
clone size: .
V gene: TRBV10-3
CDR3 protein: CAISETGVNSPLHF
CDR3 DNA: TGTGCCATCAGTGAGACAGGCGTTAATTCACCCCTCCACTTT

J gene: TRBJ2-7
D gene: .
clone size: .
V gene: TRBV10-2
CDR3 protein: CASSEVPRGYEQYF
CDR3 DNA: TGCGCCAGCAGTGAGGTCCCTCGGGGCTACGAGCAGTACTTC

J gene: TRBJ2-1
D gene: TRBD2
clone size: once
V gene: TRBV5-8
CDR3 protein: CASSLGTGGYSSYNEQFF
CDR3 DNA: TGTGCCAGCAGCTTAGGAACGGGAGGTTATAGCTCCTACAATGAGCAGTTCTTC

J gene: TRBJ2-2
D gene: .
clone size: .
V gene: TRBV19
CDR3 protein: CASTHPRTVTTGELFF
CDR3 DNA: TGTGCCAGTACCCATCCCCGGACAGTGACTACCGGGGAGCTGTTTTTT